Sequencing of this T cell receptor (beta chain) was carried out in a study of control samples from healthy donors and cancer patients (dated by TCRdb to the early 2020s). Libraries were built with the immunoSEQ multiplex PCR assay. Here the immuneACCESS table is served through TCRdb, limited to in-frame sequences with V and J called. Missing clones are a known gap in these copies; in checked studies unresolved V genes cover under half, and the rest lacks a known reason. This sample lists around 150,000 clones; about nine tenths were detected once. Over 4% of the sample comes from the top ten. Turning to this clone: Its cognate antigen has yet to be identified. No quality values exist for individual bases; no much larger clone is one base distant.

Taken from the germline V gene, the CDR1 and CDR2 loops are SGHRS and YFSETQ. Including the terminal cysteine and phenylalanine, the CDR3 comprises 16 residues. The DNA shown is the 48-base CDR3, in frame from base 1. Between the V and J ends, shortened by 4 bases and 0 bases respectively, the junction contains 16 bases. Input material: blood. The receptor was derived from a man younger than 45 in good health. The chain employs TRBV5-1 and TRBJ1-1; TRBD1 is possibly the D segment (5 matching bases). The DNA sequence follows: TGCGCCAGCAGCCGAAATTTCGACAGCTTGAACACTGAAGCTTTCTTT. Translated, it gives CASSRNFDSLNTEAFF.